The source of this T cell receptor beta chain is a study of response to subunit inactivated influenza vaccine. Study-level points and caveats: After each seasonal influenza vaccination, few new T cells are recruited, the authors suggested.

Of note for this clonotype: The antigen remains unidentified.

V shed 6 bases and J 5 bases; nucleotides not matched to a gene: 7. Germline assignment: CDR1 SQVTM and CDR2 ANQGSEA. The CDR3 is made up of 12 amino acids. TCRdb reprocessed the RT-PCR reads with MiXCR, giving one entry per CDR3 protein. The table has about 650,000 distinct CDR3 sequences, roughly 14% seen once. The chain uses TRBV29-1 and TRBJ2-7, with TRBD1 matching over 7 bases. Sample: PBMCs from blood, taken approximately 13 days after vaccination. The sequence derives from a man aged 45 to 65 who received an inactivated influenza vaccine. The CDR3 protein is CSVQIDRDEQYF. The DNA for the CDR3 is TGCAGCGTGCAAATCGACAGGGACGAGCAGTACTTC.